This T cell receptor beta chain was obtained from a study of T cells in women clearing cervical HPV infection. Data came from immunoSEQ multiplex PCR; TCRdb stores just in-frame clones and leaves some out. In all, the sample yields some 30,000 clones. The study's findings and limits: Repertoire richness, not evenness, was significantly elevated in CIN3+ cases versus controls. Associations may precede or follow infection; HPV-specific or memory T cells were not isolated.

A remark on this clone: Its antigen is unidentified. The read ends 3 residues shy of where the CDR3 ends; the end is completed using the germline J gene.

The V gene end was trimmed by 4 bases and the J gene end by 6 bases; junction bases not matched to a gene: 0. From germline, CDR1 is MNHNS and CDR2 SASEGT. The CDR3 is made up of 12 amino acids. The sequence was collected from a woman aged 18 to 75 with a cervical HPV16 infection that either progressed to CIN3+ or cleared (not recorded which). The gene calls are TRBV6-1 and TRBJ1-2, with TRBD1 matching over 9 bases. Sequencing was done on a sample of blood buffy coat. This CDR3 reads CASSGDRDGYTF. The DNA read from the CDR3 is TGTGCCAGCAGTGGGGACAGGGATGGC.